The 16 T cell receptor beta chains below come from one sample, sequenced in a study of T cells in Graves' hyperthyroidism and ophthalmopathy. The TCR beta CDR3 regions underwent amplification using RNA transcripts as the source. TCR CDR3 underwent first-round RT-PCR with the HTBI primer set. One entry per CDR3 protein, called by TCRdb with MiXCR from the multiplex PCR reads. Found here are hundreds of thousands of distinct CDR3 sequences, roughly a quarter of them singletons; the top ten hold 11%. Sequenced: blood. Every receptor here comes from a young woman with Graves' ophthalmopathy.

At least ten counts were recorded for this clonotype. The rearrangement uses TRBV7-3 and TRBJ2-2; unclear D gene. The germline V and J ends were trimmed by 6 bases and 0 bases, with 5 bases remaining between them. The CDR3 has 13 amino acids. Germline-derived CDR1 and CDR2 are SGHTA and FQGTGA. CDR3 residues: CASRGSNTGELFF. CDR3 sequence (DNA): TGTGCCAGCAGAGGGTCGAACACCGGGGAGCTGTTTTTT. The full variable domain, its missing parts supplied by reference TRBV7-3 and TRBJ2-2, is GAGVSQTPSNKVTEKGKYVELRCDPISGHTALYWYRQSLGQGPEFLIYFQGTGAADDSGLPNDRFFAVRPEGSVSTLKIQRTERGDSAVYLCASRGSNTGELFFGEGSRLTVL.

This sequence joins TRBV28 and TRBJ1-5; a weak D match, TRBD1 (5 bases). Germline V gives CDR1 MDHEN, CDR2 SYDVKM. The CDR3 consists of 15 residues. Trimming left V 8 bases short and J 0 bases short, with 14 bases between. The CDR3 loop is CASGLGQNSNQPQHF. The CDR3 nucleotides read TGTGCCAGCGGCCTCGGACAAAATAGCAATCAGCCCCAGCATTTT.

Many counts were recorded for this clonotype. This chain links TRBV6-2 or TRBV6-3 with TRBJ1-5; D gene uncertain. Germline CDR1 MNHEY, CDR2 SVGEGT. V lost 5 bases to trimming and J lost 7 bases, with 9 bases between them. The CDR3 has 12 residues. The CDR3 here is CASSARAQPQHF. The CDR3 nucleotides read TGTGCCAGCAGTGCCCGAGCACAGCCCCAGCATTTT.

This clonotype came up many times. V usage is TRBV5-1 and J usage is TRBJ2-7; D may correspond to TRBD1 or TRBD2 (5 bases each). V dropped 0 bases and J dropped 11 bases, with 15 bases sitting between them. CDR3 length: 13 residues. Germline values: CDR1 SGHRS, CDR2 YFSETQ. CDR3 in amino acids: CASSLEGDGVEYF. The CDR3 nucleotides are TGCGCCAGCAGCTTGGAAGGGGACGGAGTCGAGTACTTC.

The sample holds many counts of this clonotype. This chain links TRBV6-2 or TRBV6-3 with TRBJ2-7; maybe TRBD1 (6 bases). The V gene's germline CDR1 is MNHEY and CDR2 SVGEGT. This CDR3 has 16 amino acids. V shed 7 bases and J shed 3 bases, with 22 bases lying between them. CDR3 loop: CASMTPTWGPDYEQYF. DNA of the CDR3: TGTGCCAGCATGACTCCCACTTGGGGGCCTGACTACGAGCAGTACTTC.

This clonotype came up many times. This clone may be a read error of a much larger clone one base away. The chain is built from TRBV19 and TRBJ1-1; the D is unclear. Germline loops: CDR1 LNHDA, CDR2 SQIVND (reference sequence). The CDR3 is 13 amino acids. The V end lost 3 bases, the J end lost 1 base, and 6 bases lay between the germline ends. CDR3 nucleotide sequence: TGTGCCAGTAGTATGGGCAGGAACACTGAAGCTTTCTTT. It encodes CASSMGRNTEAFF.

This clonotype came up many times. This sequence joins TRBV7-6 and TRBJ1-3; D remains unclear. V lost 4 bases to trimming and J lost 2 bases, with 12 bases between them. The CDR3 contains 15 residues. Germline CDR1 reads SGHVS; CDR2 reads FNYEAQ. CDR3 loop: CASSSMTGTGNTIYF. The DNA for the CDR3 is TGTGCCAGCAGCTCTATGACGGGAACTGGAAACACCATATATTTT.

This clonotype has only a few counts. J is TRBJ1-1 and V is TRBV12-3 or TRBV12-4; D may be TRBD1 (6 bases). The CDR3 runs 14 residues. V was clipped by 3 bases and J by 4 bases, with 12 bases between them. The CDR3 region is CASSFVQGGTEAFF. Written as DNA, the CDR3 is TGTGCCAGCAGTTTTGTACAGGGAGGCACTGAAGCTTTCTTT.

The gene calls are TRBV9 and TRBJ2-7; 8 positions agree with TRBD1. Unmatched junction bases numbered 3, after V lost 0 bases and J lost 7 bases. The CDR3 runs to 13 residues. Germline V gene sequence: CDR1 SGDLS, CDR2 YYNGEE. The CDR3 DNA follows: TGTGCCAGCAGCGTAGAGACAGGGGAGGAGCAGTACTTC. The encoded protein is CASSVETGEEQYF.

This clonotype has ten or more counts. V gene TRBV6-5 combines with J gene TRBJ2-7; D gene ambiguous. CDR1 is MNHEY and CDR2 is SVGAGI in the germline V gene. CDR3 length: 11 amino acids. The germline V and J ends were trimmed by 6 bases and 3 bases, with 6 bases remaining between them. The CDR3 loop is CASSWRYEQYF. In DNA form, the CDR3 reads TGTGCCAGCAGCTGGCGCTACGAGCAGTACTTC.

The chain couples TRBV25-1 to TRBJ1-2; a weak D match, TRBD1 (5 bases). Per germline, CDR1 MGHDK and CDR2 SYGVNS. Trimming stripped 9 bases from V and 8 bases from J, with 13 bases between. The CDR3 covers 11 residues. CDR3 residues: CASAGLGGYTF. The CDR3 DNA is TGTGCCAGTGCAGGGTTGGGCGGCTACACCTTC.

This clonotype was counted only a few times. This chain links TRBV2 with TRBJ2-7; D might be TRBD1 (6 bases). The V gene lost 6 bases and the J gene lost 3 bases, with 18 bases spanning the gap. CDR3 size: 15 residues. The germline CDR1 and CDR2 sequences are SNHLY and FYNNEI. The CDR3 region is CASRPRTGSGYEQYF. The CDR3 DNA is TGTGCCAGCAGACCCAGAACAGGGTCAGGCTACGAGCAGTACTTC.

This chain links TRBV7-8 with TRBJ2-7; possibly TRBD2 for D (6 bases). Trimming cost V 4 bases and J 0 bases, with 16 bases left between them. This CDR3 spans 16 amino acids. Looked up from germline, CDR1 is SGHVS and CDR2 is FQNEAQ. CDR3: CASSSLWDGSSYEQYF. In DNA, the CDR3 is TGTGCCAGCAGCTCCCTCTGGGACGGGAGCTCCTACGAGCAGTACTTC.

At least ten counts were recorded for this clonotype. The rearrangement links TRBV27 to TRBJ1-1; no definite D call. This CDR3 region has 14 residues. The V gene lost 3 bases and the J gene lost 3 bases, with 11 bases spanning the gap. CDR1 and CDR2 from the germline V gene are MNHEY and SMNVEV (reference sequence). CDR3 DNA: TGTGCCAGCAGTTTTAGACTAGTAGACACTGAAGCTTTCTTT. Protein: CASSFRLVDTEAFF.

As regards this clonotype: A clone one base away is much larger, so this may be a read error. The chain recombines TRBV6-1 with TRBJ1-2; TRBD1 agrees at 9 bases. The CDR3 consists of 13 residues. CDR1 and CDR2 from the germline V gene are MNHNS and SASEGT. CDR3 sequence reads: CVSTVGTGYGYTF. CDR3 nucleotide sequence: TGTGTCAGCACCGTCGGGACAGGGTATGGCTACACCTTC.

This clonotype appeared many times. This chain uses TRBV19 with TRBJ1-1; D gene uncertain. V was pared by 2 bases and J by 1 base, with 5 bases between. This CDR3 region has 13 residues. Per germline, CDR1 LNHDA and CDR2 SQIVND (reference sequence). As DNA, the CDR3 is TGTGCCAGTAGTATACTCAGGAACACTGAAGCTTTCTTT. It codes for CASSILRNTEAFF.